Each of the 18 T cell receptor beta chains below was sequenced from the same sample in a study of blood T cell repertoires in COVID-19. TCRdb's table, derived via immunoSEQ multiplex PCR, lists solely in-frame clones and lacks some. Of 130,000 to 150,000 clones listed, around 83% are singletons. Sequences were obtained from PBMCs or T cells enriched from blood (not recorded which). These receptors came from a woman aged 45-60 years who had been exposed to COVID-19.

The J gene is TRBJ2-4, the V gene TRBV6-5; 8 bases are shared with TRBD2. This CDR3 is 15 amino acids long. The junction had 8 bases not matched to a gene; V was cut back by 7 bases and J by 3 bases. Germline loops: CDR1 MNHEY, CDR2 SVGAGI. The CDR3 coding sequence is TGTGCCAGCACCCTGGGACTAGGGGGCAAAAACATTCAGTACTTC. Translated, it gives CASTLGLGGKNIQYF.

This chain links TRBV7-9 with TRBJ1-4; D unclear. V lost 1 base and J 7 bases, leaving 13 bases between the germline ends. This CDR3 is 15 amino acids long. In germline, CDR1 is SEHNR, CDR2 FQNEAQ (reference sequence). The CDR3 DNA reads as TGTGCCAGCAGCTTAGAAGGAGGGCTTGGTGAAAAACTGTTTTTT. Amino acid sequence: CASSLEGGLGEKLFF.

This clone was seen a few times. The rearrangement joins TRBV15 to TRBJ1-4; D is possibly TRBD1 (5 bases). This CDR3 region has 15 residues. Trimming took 4 bases from V and 8 from J, leaving 17 bases between them. Germline-derived CDR1 and CDR2 are LNHNV and YYDKDF (reference sequence). CDR3 residues: CATSNGGSGKEKLFF. The CDR3 DNA reads as TGTGCCACCAGCAACGGGGGTTCAGGGAAAGAAAAACTGTTTTTT. Full variable domain (rest looked up from reference TRBV15 and TRBJ1-4): DAMVIQNPRYQVTQFGKPVTLSCSQTLNHNVMYWYQQKSSQAPKLLFHYYDKDFNNEADTPDNFQSRRPNTSFCFLDIRSPGLGDTAMYLCATSNGGSGKEKLFFGSGTQLSVL.

J is TRBJ1-5 and V is TRBV29-1, with 10 bases that match TRBD1. This CDR3 region has 13 residues. The germline CDR1 and CDR2 sequences are SQVTM and ANQGSEA. V was pared by 6 bases and J by 8 bases, with 7 bases of the junction left unmatched. In DNA form, the CDR3 reads TGCAGCGTAGGGACAGGGGCGCTGGAGCCCCAGCATTTT. This codes for CSVGTGALEPQHF.

This clone was observed a handful of times. The genes are TRBV9 and TRBJ2-1; a weak D match, TRBD2 (5 bases). Trimming took 0 bases from V and 0 from J, leaving 10 bases between them. Germline lookup yields CDR1 SGDLS and CDR2 YYNGEE. The CDR3 loop spans 16 amino acids. The CDR3 reads CASSVATGSSYNEQFF. The CDR3 coding sequence is TGTGCCAGCAGCGTAGCTACTGGGAGCTCCTACAATGAGCAGTTCTTC.

V usage is TRBV5-1 and J usage is TRBJ2-7; 7 positions agree with TRBD1. CDR3 length: 15 residues. Trimming removed 4 bases from V and 4 bases from J; junction bases left unmatched: 11. Germline V gene lookup returns CDR1 SGHRS and CDR2 YFSETQ. The CDR3 spells CASSIGGAGPYEQYF. Here the CDR3 DNA reads TGCGCCAGCAGCATAGGGGGCGCGGGTCCGTACGAGCAGTACTTC.

This chain links TRBV25-1 with TRBJ2-2, with 12 bases matching TRBD2. CDR3 length: 17 amino acids. CDR1 MGHDK and CDR2 SYGVNS come from the germline V gene. After removal of 6 bases from V and 5 bases from J, the junction contained 10 bases not matched to a gene. The CDR3: CASSTLAGGGVTGELFF. The CDR3, as DNA: TGTGCCAGCAGCACACTAGCGGGAGGAGGGGTTACCGGGGAGCTGTTTTTT.

The rearrangement joins TRBV15 to TRBJ2-1, with a possible D match to TRBD1 (6 bases). Germline V CDR1 and CDR2: LNHNV, YYDKDF (reference sequence). CDR3 size: 16 residues. V lost 3 bases, J lost 0 bases, and 12 bases lay in between. The CDR3 loop is CATSRRTGFSYNEQFF. The CDR3 DNA follows: TGTGCCACCAGCAGGAGAACAGGGTTCTCCTACAATGAGCAGTTCTTC.

Of note for this clone: This sample also contains other DNA sequences that code for the same CDR3. The chain employs TRBV7-2 and TRBJ2-5, with 15 nucleotides matching TRBD2. Germline-derived CDR1 and CDR2 are SGHTA and FQGNSA. V was clipped by 3 bases and J by 2 bases; unmatched bases: 1. This CDR3 contains 16 residues. DNA for the CDR3: TGTGCCAGCAGCTTGGGACTAGCGGGGGGACAAGAGACCCAGTACTTC. Its protein is CASSLGLAGGQETQYF.

The sample holds many counts of this clone. Other nucleotide sequences in the sample specify the same CDR3. The V and J genes are TRBV6-5 and TRBJ1-2; maybe TRBD1 (6 bases). Trimming stripped 0 bases from V and 7 bases from J, with 12 bases between. The CDR3 has 14 residues. Germline V gives CDR1 MNHEY, CDR2 SVGAGI. DNA of the CDR3: TGTGCCAGCAGTTACTCCGGGGGGGCGGGTGGCTACACCTTC. It is translated as CASSYSGGAGGYTF.

In its sample, this clone was seen a few times. The chain combines TRBV20-1 with TRBJ1-1; unclear D gene. Germline V CDR1 and CDR2: DFQATT, SNEGSKA (reference sequence). CDR3 length: 13 amino acids. Between the trimmed V and J ends, which lost 3 bases and 3 bases, there was a span of 11 bases. The CDR3 sequence is CSASSGSDTEAFF. CDR3 DNA: TGCAGTGCTAGTTCCGGTTCGGACACTGAAGCTTTCTTT.

This chain links TRBV11-2 with TRBJ1-5; no firm D call. Germline V gives CDR1 SGHAT, CDR2 FQNNGV. The CDR3 extends over 13 amino acids. V lost 4 bases, J lost 5 bases, and 9 bases lay in between. The CDR3 bases are TGTGCCAGCAGCTCCCGAGAGGATCAGCCCCAGCATTTT. Its protein is CASSSREDQPQHF.

V usage is TRBV7-9 and J usage is TRBJ1-6, with TRBD1 as a possible D gene (6 bases). Trimming took off 1 base at V and 8 bases at J, with 12 bases between the two ends. The germline V gene encodes CDR1 SEHNR and CDR2 FQNEAQ (reference sequence). CDR3 length: 15 amino acids. In nucleotides, the CDR3 is TGTGCCAGCAGCTTAGGGGGGACATGGGATTCACCCCTCCACTTT. Amino acid sequence: CASSLGGTWDSPLHF.

The gene calls are TRBV19 and TRBJ2-1; 12 bases fit TRBD2. This CDR3 has 15 amino acids. V was clipped by 6 bases and J by 10 bases; unmatched bases: 10. Germline CDR1 and CDR2: LNHDA and SQIVND (reference sequence). CDR3 nucleotides: TGTGCCAGTAGCCTCTCTAGCGGGAGGGCCCGGGAGCAGTTCTTC. It is translated as CASSLSSGRAREQFF.

This chain links TRBV5-1 with TRBJ2-2, with TRBD1 matching 11 bases. The CDR3 is 15 residues long. The germline CDR1 and CDR2 sequences are SGHRS and YFSETQ. V dropped 4 bases and J dropped 5; count of bases not matched to a gene: 4. CDR3 nucleotide sequence: TGCGCCAGCAGCATGGGACAGGGGGGGACCGGGGAGCTGTTTTTT. The encoded protein is CASSMGQGGTGELFF.

The chain recombines TRBV3-1 (or the pseudogene TRBV3-2) with TRBJ2-3; maybe TRBD2 (6 bases). V lost 1 base to trimming and J lost 4 bases, with 18 bases between them. The CDR3 sequence is 17 residues long. Germline CDR1 and CDR2: LGHDT and YNNKEL (reference sequence). CDR3: CASSQVTGGKGADTQYF. The DNA of the CDR3 is TGTGCCAGCAGCCAAGTAACTGGGGGGAAGGGTGCAGATACGCAGTATTTT.

The V and J genes are TRBV9 and TRBJ2-7, with TRBD1 matching 7 bases. Germline trimming cut 0 bases from V and 4 bases from J; bases unmatched to any gene: 10. The V gene's germline CDR1 is SGDLS and CDR2 YYNGEE. The CDR3 runs 16 residues. The CDR3 DNA is TGTGCCAGCAGCGTAGCTGGGGACAGTTCTCGGTACGAGCAGTACTTC. It specifies CASSVAGDSSRYEQYF.

This clone was recorded only once. The chain employs TRBV25-1 and TRBJ1-1; 8 bases are shared with TRBD1. V dropped 4 bases and J dropped 6; count of bases not matched to a gene: 4. Germline CDR1 MGHDK, CDR2 SYGVNS. The CDR3 sequence is 13 residues long. CDR3 in DNA: TGTGCCAGCAGTGCCCTACAGGGGGCTGAAGCTTTCTTT. Protein product: CASSALQGAEAFF.